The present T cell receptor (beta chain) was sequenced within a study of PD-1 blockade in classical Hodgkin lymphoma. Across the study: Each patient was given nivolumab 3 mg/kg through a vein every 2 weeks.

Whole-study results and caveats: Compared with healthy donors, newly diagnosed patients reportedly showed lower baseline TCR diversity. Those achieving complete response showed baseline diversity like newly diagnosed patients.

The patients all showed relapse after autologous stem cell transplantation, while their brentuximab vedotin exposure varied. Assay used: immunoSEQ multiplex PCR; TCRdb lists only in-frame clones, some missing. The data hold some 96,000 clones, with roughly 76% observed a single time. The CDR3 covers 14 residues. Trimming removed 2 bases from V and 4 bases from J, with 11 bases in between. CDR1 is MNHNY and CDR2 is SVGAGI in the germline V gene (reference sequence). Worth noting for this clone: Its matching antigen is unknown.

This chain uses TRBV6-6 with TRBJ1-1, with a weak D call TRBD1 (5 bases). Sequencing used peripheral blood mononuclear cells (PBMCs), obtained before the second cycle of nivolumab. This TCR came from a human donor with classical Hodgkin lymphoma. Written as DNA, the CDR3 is TGTGCCAGCAGTTACGGGGGGTGGAGCACTGAAGCTTTCTTT. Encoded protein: CASSYGGWSTEAFF.